The subject of this entry is one TCR beta chain. The antigen remains undetermined. With a much larger clone just one base away, this may be a read error. The CDR3 ends on some other residue instead of the conserved phenylalanine or tryptophan, so this is likely a read error. TCRdb independently ran MiXCR on the PCR reads; one entry per CDR3 protein. The sample has about 40,000 distinct CDR3 sequences, roughly 20% seen once. Researchers sorted naive CD8 T cells as cells that were CD8+CD4-CCR7+CD45RA+. V dropped 3 bases and J dropped 3 bases, with 9 bases sitting between them. The CDR3 covers 13 residues. Germline V lookup: CDR1 MNHEY, CDR2 SMNVEV (reference sequence). This sample was included in a study of molecular identifiers for immune sequencing clone quantification. Whole-study findings and limits: Investigators reportedly could detect spiked Jurkat TCR RNA from one cell among approximately 1 million naive cells. Clone sizes that are highly expanded could be underestimated when identical TCR molecules share a barcode. Among effectors, clones above 20 RNA copies held over 97% of molecules; among naive cells, under 1%.

The receptor's source is a human donor in good health. Some libraries in this study had Jurkat cell RNA spiked in. The specimen was naive CD8+ T cells from blood, with Jurkat cell RNA spiked in. Subset denoted: FACS-sorted CD8+CD4-CCR7+CD45RA+ naive T cells. This chain uses TRBV27 with TRBJ2-7; the D is unclear. DNA for the CDR3: TGTGCCAGCAGTTTCAGTGTCCGCTACGAGCAGTACTGC. Its translation: CASSFSVRYEQYC.